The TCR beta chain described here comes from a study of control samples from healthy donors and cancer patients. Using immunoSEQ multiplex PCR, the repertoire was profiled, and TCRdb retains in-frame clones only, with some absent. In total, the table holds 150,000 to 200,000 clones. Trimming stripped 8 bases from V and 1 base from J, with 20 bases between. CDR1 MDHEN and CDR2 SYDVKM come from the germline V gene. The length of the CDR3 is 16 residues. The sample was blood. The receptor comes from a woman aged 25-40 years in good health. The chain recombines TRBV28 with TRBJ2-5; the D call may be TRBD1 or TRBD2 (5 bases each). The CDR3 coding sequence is TGTGCCAGCCACCCCGTTCGGGGACCGGGCCAAGAGACCCAGTACTTC. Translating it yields CASHPVRGPGQETQYF.